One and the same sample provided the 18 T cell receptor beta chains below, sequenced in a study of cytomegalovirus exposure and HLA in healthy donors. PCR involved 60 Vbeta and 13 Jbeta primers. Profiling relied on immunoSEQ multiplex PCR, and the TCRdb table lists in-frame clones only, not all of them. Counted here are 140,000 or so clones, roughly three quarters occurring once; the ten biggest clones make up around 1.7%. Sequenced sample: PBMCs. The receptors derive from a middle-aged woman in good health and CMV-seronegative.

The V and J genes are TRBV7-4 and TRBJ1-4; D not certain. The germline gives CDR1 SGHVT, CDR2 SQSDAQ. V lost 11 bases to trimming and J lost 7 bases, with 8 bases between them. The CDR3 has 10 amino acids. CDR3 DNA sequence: TGTGCCTCGGGTTTTGAAAAACTGTTTTTT. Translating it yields CASGFEKLFF.

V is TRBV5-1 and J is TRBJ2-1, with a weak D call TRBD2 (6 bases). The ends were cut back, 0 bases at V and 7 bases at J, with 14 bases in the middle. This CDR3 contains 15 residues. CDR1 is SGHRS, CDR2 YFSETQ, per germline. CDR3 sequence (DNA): TGCGCCAGCAGCTTGGTTCGGGAGAGGTATAATGAGCAGTTCTTC. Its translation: CASSLVRERYNEQFF.

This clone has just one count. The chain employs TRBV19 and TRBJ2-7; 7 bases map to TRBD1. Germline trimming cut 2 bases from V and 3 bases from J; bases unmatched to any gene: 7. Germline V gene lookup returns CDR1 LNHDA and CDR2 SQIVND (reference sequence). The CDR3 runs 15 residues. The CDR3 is CASSIRTGGVYEQYF. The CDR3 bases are TGTGCCAGTAGTATACGGACAGGTGGGGTCTACGAGCAGTACTTC.

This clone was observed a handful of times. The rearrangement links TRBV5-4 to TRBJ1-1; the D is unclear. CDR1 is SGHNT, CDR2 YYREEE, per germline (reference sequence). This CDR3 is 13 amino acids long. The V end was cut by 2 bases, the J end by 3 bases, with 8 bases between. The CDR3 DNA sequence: TGTGCCAGCAGCTTACAGACACACACTGAAGCTTTCTTT. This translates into CASSLQTHTEAFF.

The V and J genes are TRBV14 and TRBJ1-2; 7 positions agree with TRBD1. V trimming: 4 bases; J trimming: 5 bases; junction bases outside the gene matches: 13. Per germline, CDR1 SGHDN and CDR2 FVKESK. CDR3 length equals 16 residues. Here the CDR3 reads CASSPIGQARDYGYTF. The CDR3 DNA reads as TGTGCCAGCAGCCCCATTGGACAGGCTAGGGATTATGGCTACACCTTC.

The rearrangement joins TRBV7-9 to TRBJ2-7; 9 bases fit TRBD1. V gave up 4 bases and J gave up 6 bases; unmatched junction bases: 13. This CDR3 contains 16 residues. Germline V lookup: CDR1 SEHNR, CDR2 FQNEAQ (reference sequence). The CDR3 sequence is CASSSRPGTGKLEQYF. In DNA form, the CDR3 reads TGTGCCAGCAGCTCCCGGCCCGGGACAGGGAAACTCGAGCAGTACTTC.

The CDR3 spells CASSPPDKLNTEAFF. For the CDR3, the DNA is TGTGCCAGCAGCCCTCCGGACAAACTGAACACTGAAGCTTTCTTT. The chain recombines TRBV11-2 with TRBJ1-1, with D possibly matching TRBD1 (5 bases). With 5 bases removed from V and 0 bases from J, the gap between germline ends came to 13 bases. Germline V CDR1 and CDR2: SGHAT, FQNNGV. This CDR3 contains 15 residues.

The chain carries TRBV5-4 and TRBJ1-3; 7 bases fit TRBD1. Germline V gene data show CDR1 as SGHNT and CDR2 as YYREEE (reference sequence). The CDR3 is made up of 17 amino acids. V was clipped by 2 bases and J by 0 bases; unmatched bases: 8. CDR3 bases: TGTGCCAGCAGCTTTCAACAGGGGACATTCTCTGGAAACACCATATATTTT. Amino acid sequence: CASSFQQGTFSGNTIYF.

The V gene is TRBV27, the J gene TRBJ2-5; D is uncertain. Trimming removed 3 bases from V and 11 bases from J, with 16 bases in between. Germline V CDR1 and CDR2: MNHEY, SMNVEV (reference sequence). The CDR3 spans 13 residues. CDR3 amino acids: CASSFDGTRKQYF. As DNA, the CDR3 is TGTGCCAGCAGTTTTGATGGCACAAGAAAGCAGTACTTC.

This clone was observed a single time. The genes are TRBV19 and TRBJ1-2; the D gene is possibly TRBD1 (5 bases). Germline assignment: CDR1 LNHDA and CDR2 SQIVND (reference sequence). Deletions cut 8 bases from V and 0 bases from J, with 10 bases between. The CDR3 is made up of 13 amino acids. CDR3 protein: CASFDRTNYGYTF. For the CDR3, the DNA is TGTGCCAGTTTCGACAGAACTAACTATGGCTACACCTTC.

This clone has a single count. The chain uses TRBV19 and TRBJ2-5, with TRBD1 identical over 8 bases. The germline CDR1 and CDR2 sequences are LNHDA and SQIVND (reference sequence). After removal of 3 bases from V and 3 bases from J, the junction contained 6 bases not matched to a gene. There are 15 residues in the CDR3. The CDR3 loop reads CASSIPSTGEETQYF. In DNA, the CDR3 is TGTGCCAGTAGTATCCCCTCGACAGGGGAAGAGACCCAGTACTTC.

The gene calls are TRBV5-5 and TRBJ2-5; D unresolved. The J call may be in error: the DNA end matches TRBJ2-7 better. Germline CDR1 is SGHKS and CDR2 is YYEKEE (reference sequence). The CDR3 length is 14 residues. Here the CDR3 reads CASSFNLDSYEQYF. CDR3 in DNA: TGTGCCAGCAGCTTCAACTTAGACTCCTACGAGCAGTACTTC.

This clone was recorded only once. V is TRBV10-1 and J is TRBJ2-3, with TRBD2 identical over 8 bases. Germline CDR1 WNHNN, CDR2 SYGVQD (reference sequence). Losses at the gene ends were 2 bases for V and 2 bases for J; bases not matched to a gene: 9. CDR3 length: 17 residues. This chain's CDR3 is CASSEVGLRGATDTQYF. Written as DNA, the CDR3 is TGCGCCAGCAGTGAGGTCGGGTTGCGGGGGGCCACAGATACGCAGTATTTT.

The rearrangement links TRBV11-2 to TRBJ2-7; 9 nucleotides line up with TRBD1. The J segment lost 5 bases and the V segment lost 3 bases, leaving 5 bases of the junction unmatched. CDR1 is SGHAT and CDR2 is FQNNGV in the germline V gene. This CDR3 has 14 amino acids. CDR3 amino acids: CASSLDRGFHEQYF. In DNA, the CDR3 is TGTGCCAGCAGCTTGGACAGGGGTTTCCACGAGCAGTACTTC.

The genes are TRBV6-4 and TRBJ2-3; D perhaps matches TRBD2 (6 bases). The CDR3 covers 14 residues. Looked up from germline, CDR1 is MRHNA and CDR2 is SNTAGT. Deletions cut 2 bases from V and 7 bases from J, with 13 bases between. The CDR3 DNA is TGTGCCAGCAGTGACGGCCGGGGGTTGAATACGCAGTATTTT. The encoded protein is CASSDGRGLNTQYF.

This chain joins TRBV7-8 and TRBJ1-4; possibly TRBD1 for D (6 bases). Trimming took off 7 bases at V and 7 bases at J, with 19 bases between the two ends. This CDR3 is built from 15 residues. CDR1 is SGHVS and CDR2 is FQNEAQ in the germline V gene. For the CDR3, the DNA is TGTGCCAGCACCCCGTTCCGGGACAACTTTGAAAAACTGTTTTTT. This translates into CASTPFRDNFEKLFF.

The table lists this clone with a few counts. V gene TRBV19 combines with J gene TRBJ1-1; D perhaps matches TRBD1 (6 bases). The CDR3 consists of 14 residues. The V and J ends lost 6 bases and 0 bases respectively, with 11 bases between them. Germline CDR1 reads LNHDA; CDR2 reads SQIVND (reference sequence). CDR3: CASSPGHMNTEAFF. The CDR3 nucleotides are TGTGCCAGTAGCCCGGGACACATGAACACTGAAGCTTTCTTT.

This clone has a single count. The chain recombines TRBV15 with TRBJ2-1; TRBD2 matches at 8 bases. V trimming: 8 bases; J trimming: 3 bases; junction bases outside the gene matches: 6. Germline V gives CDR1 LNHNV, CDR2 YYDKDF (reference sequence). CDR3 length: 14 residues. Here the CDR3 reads CATGRRGVYNEQFF. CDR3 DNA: TGTGCCACCGGCCGGCGGGGGGTCTACAATGAGCAGTTCTTC.